These T cell receptor beta chains were read from a single sample in a study of blood T cell repertoires in COVID-19. Sequencing was performed with immunoSEQ multiplex PCR; in TCRdb, only in-frame clones are kept and a portion is missing. The sample comprises roughly 38,000 clones, roughly 90% of which are singletons, and around 10% rests with the top ten. Sequencing was carried out using peripheral blood. Every receptor here comes from a man in his 70s with acute or convalescent COVID-19. The CDR3 runs from the conserved cysteine through the conserved F or W. The D gene is left open where the match is weak. A row's size may be missing; if present it is once, few, many or a size class.

d_call cdr3_length j_call clone_size v_call cdr3_aa cdr3_nt
- 17 TRBJ1-6 - TRBV2 CASSDRRGSSYNSPLHF TGTGCCAGCAGTGATAGGAGGGGAAGCTCCTATAATTCACCCCTCCACTTT
- 17 TRBJ2-1 - TRBV24-1 CATSDLSGEGSYNEQFF TGTGCCACCAGTGATTTATCGGGAGAGGGGTCCTACAATGAGCAGTTCTTC
- 15 TRBJ2-6 - TRBV19 CASRFQDSGANVLTF TGTGCCAGTCGTTTTCAGGACTCTGGGGCCAACGTCCTGACTTTC
- 12 TRBJ1-4 - TRBV7-9 CASSLGVLELFF TGTGCCAGCAGCTTAGGAGTTCTCGAACTGTTTTTT
TRBD1 14 TRBJ1-1 - TRBV11-2 CASSLAHRGIEAFF TGTGCCAGCAGCTTAGCTCACAGGGGGATTGAAGCTTTCTTT
- 15 TRBJ2-5 once TRBV7-3 CASSLTGGLQETQYF TGTGCCAGCAGCTTAACAGGGGGTCTGCAAGAGACCCAGTACTTC
- 13 TRBJ2-7 - TRBV6-6 CASSYSAGRGQYF TGTGCCAGCAGTTACTCGGCAGGGCGGGGGCAGTACTTC
- 15 TRBJ1-2 - TRBV6-5 CASGPRGNFNYGYTF TGTGCCAGCGGCCCGAGAGGCAACTTTAACTATGGCTACACCTTC
- 15 TRBJ1-5 - TRBV3-1/TRBV3-2 CASSLTSQGIQPQHF TGTGCCAGCAGCCTTACAAGCCAGGGAATACAGCCCCAGCATTTT
- 11 TRBJ2-7 - TRBV5-6 CASSYTYEQYF TGTGCCAGCAGCTACACCTACGAGCAGTACTTC
- 20 TRBJ1-4 once TRBV20-1 CSASAAGGGGPGKINEKLFF TGCAGTGCTAGTGCCGCTGGGGGAGGAGGCCCCGGTAAAATTAATGAAAAACTGTTTTTT
- 13 TRBJ2-1 - TRBV2 CASSGTGIYEQFF TGTGCCAGCAGCGGCACAGGAATTTATGAGCAGTTCTTC
- 18 TRBJ2-2 - TRBV3-1/TRBV3-2 CASTPSGFARKNTGELFF TGTGCCAGCACCCCCAGCGGCTTTGCCAGAAAAAACACCGGGGAGCTGTTTTTT
TRBD2 16 TRBJ2-7 - TRBV3-1/TRBV3-2 CASSRFASGSSYEQYF TGTGCCAGCAGCCGATTCGCTAGCGGGAGCTCCTACGAGCAGTACTTC
TRBD2 17 TRBJ2-3 - TRBV5-1 CASSRTSGRIGTDTQYF TGCGCCAGCAGCCGGACTAGCGGGAGGATCGGCACAGATACGCAGTATTTT
- 13 TRBJ2-7 once TRBV5-4 CASSRDPAYEQYF TGTGCCAGCAGTCGGGATCCGGCGTACGAGCAGTACTTC
- 14 TRBJ1-5 - TRBV3-1/TRBV3-2 CASSPGHSNQPQHF TGTGCCAGCAGCCCTGGACATAGCAATCAGCCCCAGCATTTT
- 14 TRBJ1-5 - TRBV7-2 CASMLGGSNQPQHF TGTGCCAGCATGCTTGGGGGCTCGAATCAGCCCCAGCATTTT
- 14 TRBJ1-2 - TRBV6-2/TRBV6-3 CASSYSFDFSAKTF TGTGCCAGCAGTTACTCGTTCGATTTCAGCGCTAAAACCTTC
- 16 TRBJ1-2 - TRBV5-1 CASSLSWDTSNYGYTF TGCGCCAGCAGCTTGTCTTGGGACACCTCAAACTATGGCTACACCTTC
- 13 TRBJ2-7 - TRBV5-1 CASRRGNIDEQYF TGCGCCAGCAGACGCGGGAACATCGACGAGCAGTACTTC
TRBD2 14 TRBJ2-7 - TRBV11-2 CASSLGGLFYEQYF TGTGCCAGCAGCTTGGGGGGACTATTCTACGAGCAGTACTTC
TRBD1 13 TRBJ2-5 - TRBV29-1 CSVDGTGRETQYF TGCAGCGTGGACGGGACAGGGAGAGAGACCCAGTACTTC
- 13 TRBJ1-1 - TRBV19 CASSSGRNTEAFF TGTGCCAGTAGTTCTGGGAGGAACACTGAAGCTTTCTTT
- 17 TRBJ1-5 - TRBV5-1 CASSLEGGSGAEQPQHF TGCGCCAGCAGCTTGGAGGGGGGGTCGGGGGCCGAACAGCCCCAGCATTTT
TRBD2 16 TRBJ2-5 - TRBV24-1 CATSDLGGEYRETQYF TGTGCCACCAGTGATTTGGGGGGGGAGTATAGAGAGACCCAGTACTTC
- 15 TRBJ1-1 - TRBV5-1 CASSLGFGANTEAFF TGCGCCAGCAGCTTGGGGTTTGGAGCAAACACTGAAGCTTTCTTT
TRBD2 16 TRBJ2-1 - TRBV5-1 CASSFPLAGVQHEQFF TGCGCCAGCAGCTTTCCCCTAGCGGGAGTTCAACATGAGCAGTTCTTC
TRBD1 15 TRBJ2-5 - TRBV5-1 CASSLGTGRQETQYF TGCGCCAGCAGCTTGGGGACAGGGCGGCAAGAGACCCAGTACTTC
- 17 TRBJ1-2 - TRBV28 CASSNVRLWGEGSGYTF TGTGCCAGCAGTAATGTACGGCTGTGGGGGGAGGGTAGCGGCTACACCTTC
- 15 TRBJ2-6 - TRBV5-4 CASSSYRAGANVLTF TGTGCCAGCAGCTCATACAGGGCTGGGGCCAACGTCCTGACTTTC
- 16 TRBJ2-1 - TRBV19 CASTPLRDGGKNEQFF TGTGCCAGTACCCCCCTCCGGGATGGGGGGAAAAATGAGCAGTTCTTC
TRBD2 12 TRBJ2-1 - TRBV29-1 CSVDAGGNEQFF TGCAGCGTTGACGCGGGGGGGAATGAGCAGTTCTTC
- 16 TRBJ2-7 - TRBV6-2/TRBV6-3 CASSLTWRAPSYEQYF TGTGCCAGCAGCTTAACTTGGAGGGCCCCCTCCTACGAGCAGTACTTC
TRBD1 19 TRBJ1-5 once TRBV6-6 CASSQFFSTSGGRNQPQHF TGTGCCAGCAGTCAATTTTTCTCTACGTCAGGGGGCCGCAATCAGCCCCAGCATTTT
TRBD2 17 TRBJ2-2 few TRBV7-3 CASSQAQRESSTGELFF TGTGCCAGCAGCCAAGCACAGCGGGAATCGAGCACCGGGGAGCTGTTTTTT
- 15 TRBJ1-3 - TRBV24-1 CATQEGGFSGNTIYF TGTGCCACCCAAGAGGGCGGCTTCTCTGGAAACACCATATATTTT
- 12 TRBJ1-5 once TRBV7-2 CASSLLRGPQHF TGTGCCAGCAGCTTACTCCGAGGGCCCCAGCATTTT
TRBD2 17 TRBJ2-3 - TRBV11-2 CASSFSVAGGSTDTQYF TGTGCCAGCAGCTTTTCTGTTGCGGGAGGTTCCACAGATACGCAGTATTTT
TRBD1 15 TRBJ1-6 - TRBV9 CASRRGTGGNSPLHF TGTGCCAGCAGGAGAGGGACAGGTGGGAATTCACCCCTCCACTTT
TRBD2 13 TRBJ2-2 - TRBV28 CALAGPNTGELFF TGCGCCCTAGCGGGACCGAACACCGGGGAGCTGTTTTTT